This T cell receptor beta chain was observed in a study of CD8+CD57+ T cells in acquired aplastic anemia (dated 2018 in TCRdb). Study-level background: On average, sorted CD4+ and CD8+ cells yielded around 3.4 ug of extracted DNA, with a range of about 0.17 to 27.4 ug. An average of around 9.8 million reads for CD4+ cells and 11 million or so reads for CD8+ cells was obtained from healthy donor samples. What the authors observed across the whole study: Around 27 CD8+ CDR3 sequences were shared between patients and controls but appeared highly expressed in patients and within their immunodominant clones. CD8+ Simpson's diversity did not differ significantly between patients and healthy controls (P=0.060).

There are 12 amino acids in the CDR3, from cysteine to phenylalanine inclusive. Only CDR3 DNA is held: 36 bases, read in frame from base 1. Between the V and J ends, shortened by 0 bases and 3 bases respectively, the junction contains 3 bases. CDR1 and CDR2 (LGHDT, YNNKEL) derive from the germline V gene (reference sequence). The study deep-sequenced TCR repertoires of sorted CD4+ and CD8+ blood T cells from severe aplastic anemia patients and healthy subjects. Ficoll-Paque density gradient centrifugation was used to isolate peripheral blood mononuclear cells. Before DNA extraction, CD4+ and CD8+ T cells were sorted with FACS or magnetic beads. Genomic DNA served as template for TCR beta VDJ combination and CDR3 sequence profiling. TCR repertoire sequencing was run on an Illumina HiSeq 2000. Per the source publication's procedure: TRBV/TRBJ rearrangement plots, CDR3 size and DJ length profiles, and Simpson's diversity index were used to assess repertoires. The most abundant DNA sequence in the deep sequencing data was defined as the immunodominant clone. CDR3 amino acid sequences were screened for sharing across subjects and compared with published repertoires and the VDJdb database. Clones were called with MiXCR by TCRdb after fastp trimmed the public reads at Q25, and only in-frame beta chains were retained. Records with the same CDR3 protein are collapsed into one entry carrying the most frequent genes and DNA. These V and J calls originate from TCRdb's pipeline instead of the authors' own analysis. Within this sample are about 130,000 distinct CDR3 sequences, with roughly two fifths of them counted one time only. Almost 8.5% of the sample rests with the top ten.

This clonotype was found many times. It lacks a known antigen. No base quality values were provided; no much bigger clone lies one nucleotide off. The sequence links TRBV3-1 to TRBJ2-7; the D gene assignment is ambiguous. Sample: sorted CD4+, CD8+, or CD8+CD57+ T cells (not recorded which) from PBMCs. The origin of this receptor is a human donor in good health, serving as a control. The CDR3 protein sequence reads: CASSQDDYEQYF. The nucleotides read TGTGCCAGCAGCCAAGACGACTACGAGCAGTACTTC.